This T cell receptor beta chain was identified in a study of T cell responses to AZD1222 COVID-19 vaccine. Overall study context: Analyses pooled second doses at about 4 or about 12 weeks. Whole-study findings and limits: Just 6 or 7 AZD1222 recipients were seropositive at baseline. Regions left unmutated in variants are reportedly the target of nearly half of spike-specific TCRs. In a largely white British group with more females than males, clonal diversity was possibly underestimated.

Generated by immunoSEQ multiplex PCR, the TCRdb table keeps only in-frame clones and is missing some. The sample has about 85,000 clones; roughly 85% are singletons. The germline V and J ends were trimmed by 7 bases and 4 bases, with 10 bases remaining between them. Germline CDR1 is MDHEN and CDR2 is SYDVKM. The CDR3 covers 12 residues. This clone was seen more than once but under ten times. The antigen remains unidentified. The sample consisted of peripheral blood, taken on day 0 of AZD1222 vaccination. The TCR was taken from an adult in good health. The rearrangement links TRBV28 to TRBJ2-5; possibly TRBD1 for D (6 bases). The CDR3 DNA reads TGTGCCAGCAACCAGGGGCGAGAGACCCAGTACTTC. The encoded protein is CASNQGRETQYF. Complete variable domain (other parts from reference TRBV28 and TRBJ2-5): DVKVTQSSRYLVKRTGEKVFLECVQDMDHENMFWYRQDPGLGLRLIYFSYDVKMKEKGDIPEGYSVSREKKERFSLILESASTNQTSMYLCASNQGRETQYFGPGTRLLVL.